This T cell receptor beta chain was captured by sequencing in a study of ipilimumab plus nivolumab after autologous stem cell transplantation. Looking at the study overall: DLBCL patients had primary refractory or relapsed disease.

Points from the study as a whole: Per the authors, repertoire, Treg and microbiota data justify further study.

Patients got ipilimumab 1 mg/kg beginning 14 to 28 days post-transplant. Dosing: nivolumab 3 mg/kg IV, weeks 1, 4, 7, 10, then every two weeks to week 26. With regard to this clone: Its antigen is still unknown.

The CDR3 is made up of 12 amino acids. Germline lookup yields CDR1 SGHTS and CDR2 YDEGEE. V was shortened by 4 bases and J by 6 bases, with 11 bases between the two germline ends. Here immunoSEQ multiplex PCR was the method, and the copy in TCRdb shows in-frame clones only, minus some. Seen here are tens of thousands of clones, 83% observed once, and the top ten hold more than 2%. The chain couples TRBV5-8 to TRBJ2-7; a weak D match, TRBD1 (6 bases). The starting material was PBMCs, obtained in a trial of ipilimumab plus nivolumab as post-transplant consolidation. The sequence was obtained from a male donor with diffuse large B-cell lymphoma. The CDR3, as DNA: TGTGCCAGCAGCCAGACAGGAAGCGAGCAGTACTTC. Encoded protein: CASSQTGSEQYF.